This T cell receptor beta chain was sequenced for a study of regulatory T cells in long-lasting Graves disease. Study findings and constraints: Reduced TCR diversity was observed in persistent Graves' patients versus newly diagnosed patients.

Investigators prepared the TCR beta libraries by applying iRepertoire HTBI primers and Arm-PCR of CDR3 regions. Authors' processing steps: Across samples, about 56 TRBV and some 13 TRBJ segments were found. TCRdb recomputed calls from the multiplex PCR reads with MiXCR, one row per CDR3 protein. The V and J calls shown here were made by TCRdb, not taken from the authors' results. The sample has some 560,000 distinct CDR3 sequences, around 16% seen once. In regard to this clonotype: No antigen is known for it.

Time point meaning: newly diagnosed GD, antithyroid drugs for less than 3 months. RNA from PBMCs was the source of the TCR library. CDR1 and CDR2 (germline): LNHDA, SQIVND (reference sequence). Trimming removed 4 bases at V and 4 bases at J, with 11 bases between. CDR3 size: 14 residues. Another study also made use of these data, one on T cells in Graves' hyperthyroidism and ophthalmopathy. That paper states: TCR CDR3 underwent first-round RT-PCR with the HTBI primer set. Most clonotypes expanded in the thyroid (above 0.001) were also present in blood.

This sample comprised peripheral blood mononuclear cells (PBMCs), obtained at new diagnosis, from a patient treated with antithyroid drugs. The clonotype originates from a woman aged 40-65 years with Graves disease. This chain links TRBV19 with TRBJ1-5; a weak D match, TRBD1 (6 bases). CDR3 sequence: CASSNDRRNQPQHF. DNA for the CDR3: TGTGCCAGTAGTAACGACAGGAGGAATCAGCCCCAGCATTTT.